Sequencing of this TCR beta chain was carried out in a study of T cell clonality in common variable immunodeficiency. This clone was counted ten times or more. The CDR3 end lies 3 residues beyond the end of the read and is filled in from the germline J gene. V lost 0 bases, J lost 0 bases, and 2 bases lay in between. CDR3 size: 14 residues. From germline, CDR1 is LGHNT and CDR2 FRNRAP. Sequencing was performed with immunoSEQ multiplex PCR; in TCRdb, only in-frame clones are kept and a portion is missing. The sample has about 44,000 clones, none seen only once. Sequencing was performed on peripheral blood mononuclear cells. V is TRBV12-5 and J is TRBJ2-2; the D is unclear. This receptor was obtained from a person aged 18 to 70 in good health. The sequenced part of the CDR3 DNA is TGTGCTAGTGGTTTGGTTACGAACACCGGGGAG. It translates to CASGLVTNTGE. The complete CDR3 sequence is CASGLVTNTGELFF. Filled out from reference TRBV12-5 and TRBJ2-2, the complete variable domain reads DARVTQTPRHKVTEMGQEVTMRCQPILGHNTVFWYRQTMMQGLELLAYFRNRAPLDDSGMPKDRFSAEMPDATLATLKIQPSEPRDSAVYFCASGLVTNTGELFFGEGSRLTVL.